This T cell receptor (beta chain) was captured in a study of T-cell reconstitution after alpha-beta-depleted transplantation in children. Unique molecular identifiers were incorporated when the TCRbeta library was constructed. TCRdb used MiXCR to reprocess the PCR reads, holding one entry per CDR3 protein. The data show approximately 230,000 distinct CDR3 sequences, under 30% seen once. General observations from the study: By about two months after transplant, alpha-beta T cells reportedly arose from several hundred graft clones that had expanded. The main origin of T-cell counts and diversity one year after transplant was newly produced T cells.

Remarks on this clonotype: What it binds is unknown.

The specimen was PBMCs, mostly from graft donor cells, collected 360 days after TCRalphabeta/CD19-depleted stem cell transplant. The clonotype originates from a female patient younger than 10 who had a stem cell transplant for congenital amegakaryocytic thrombocytopenia, so the T cells may come from the graft donor.

CDR3 DNA: TGTGCCAGCAGCTTAGAGGGGACAGGGCAATCACCCCTCCACTTT. Its translation: CASSLEGTGQSPLHF. The chain combines TRBV11-2 with TRBJ1-6; 9 nucleotides match TRBD1. V was clipped by 0 bases and J by 10 bases; unmatched bases: 4. The CDR3 runs to 15 residues. Germline V gene data show CDR1 as SGHAT and CDR2 as FQNNGV.